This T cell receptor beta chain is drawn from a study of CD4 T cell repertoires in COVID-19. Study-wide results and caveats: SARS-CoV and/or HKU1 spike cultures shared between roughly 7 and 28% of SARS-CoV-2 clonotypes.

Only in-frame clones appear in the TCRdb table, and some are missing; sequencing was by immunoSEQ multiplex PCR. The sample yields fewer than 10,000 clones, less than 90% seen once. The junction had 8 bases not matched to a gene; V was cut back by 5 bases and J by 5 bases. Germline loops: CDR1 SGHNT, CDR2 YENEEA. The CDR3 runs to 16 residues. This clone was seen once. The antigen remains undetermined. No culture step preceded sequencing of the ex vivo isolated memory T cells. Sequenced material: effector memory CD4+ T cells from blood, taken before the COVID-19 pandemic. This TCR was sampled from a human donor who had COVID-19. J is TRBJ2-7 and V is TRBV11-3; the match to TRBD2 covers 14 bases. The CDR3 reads CASSRGTSGRADEQYF. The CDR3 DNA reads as TGTGCCAGCAGCCGCGGGACTAGCGGGAGAGCTGACGAGCAGTACTTC.